A selection of T cell receptor beta chains follows, all from one sample in a study of CD8+CD57+ T cells in acquired aplastic anemia. One entry per CDR3 protein, called by TCRdb with MiXCR from the reads. The sample holds about 200,000 distinct CDR3 sequences, approximately 60% seen once. Sequenced input: sorted CD4+, CD8+, or CD8+CD57+ T cells (not recorded which) from PBMCs. The receptors stem from a human donor with aplastic anemia. Each CDR3 is given with its conserved first and last residue. D genes are given only for firm matches.

v_call: TRBV25-1
d_call: NA
cdr3_aa: CASSEDTSNTEAFF

v_call: TRBV15
d_call: TRBD1
cdr3_aa: CATSRLPGQDNEQFF

v_call: TRBV7-3
d_call: NA
cdr3_aa: CASSELGTSNVNEQFF

v_call: TRBV19
d_call: TRBD1
cdr3_aa: CASSNTGQQETQYF

v_call: TRBV7-8
d_call: TRBD2
cdr3_aa: CASRVSGGSGEQYF

v_call: TRBV30
d_call: TRBD1
cdr3_aa: CAWAGTGYEQYF

v_call: TRBV7-9
d_call: TRBD1
cdr3_aa: CASSRGQFYEQYF

v_call: TRBV9
d_call: NA
cdr3_aa: CASSVAGGSEQYF

v_call: TRBV7-6
d_call: TRBD2
cdr3_aa: CASSERSGASGGFMGDTQYF

v_call: TRBV12-3/TRBV12-4
d_call: NA
cdr3_aa: CASSLERGRSQPQHF

v_call: TRBV2
d_call: NA
cdr3_aa: CASSDGSSYNEQFF

v_call: TRBV7-9
d_call: TRBD2
cdr3_aa: CASSAPGLARETQYF

v_call: TRBV15
d_call: NA
cdr3_aa: CATSRGDRGDQPQHF

v_call: TRBV7-9
d_call: NA
cdr3_aa: CASSFQSAVGMNTEAFF

v_call: TRBV15
d_call: NA
cdr3_aa: CATRGKEKHTGELFF

v_call: TRBV9
d_call: NA
cdr3_aa: CASSVEQGNEQFF

v_call: TRBV4-1
d_call: NA
cdr3_aa: CASSRPKMTGGTEAFF

v_call: TRBV2
d_call: TRBD1
cdr3_aa: CASSWTGARDTQYF

v_call: TRBV14
d_call: NA
cdr3_aa: CASSHGDWRYEQYF

v_call: TRBV15
d_call: TRBD1
cdr3_aa: CATSSRDRGSYGYTF

v_call: TRBV28
d_call: TRBD1
cdr3_aa: CASSLGTGTPYACTF

v_call: TRBV7-8
d_call: NA
cdr3_aa: CASSLGRNEKLFF

v_call: TRBV20-1
d_call: NA
cdr3_aa: CSAFLGTQYF

v_call: TRBV20-1
d_call: NA
cdr3_aa: CSARNGQFVGAFF

v_call: TRBV20-1
d_call: NA
cdr3_aa: CSARFANTEAFF

v_call: TRBV19
d_call: NA
cdr3_aa: CASSIAGVNQPQHF

v_call: TRBV19
d_call: NA
cdr3_aa: CASSIAGAGADTQYF

v_call: TRBV10-3
d_call: NA
cdr3_aa: CAIGEGRLFGGELFF

v_call: TRBV20-1
d_call: NA
cdr3_aa: CSASGDTNSPLHF

v_call: TRBV9
d_call: NA
cdr3_aa: CASSFTGTTEAFF

v_call: TRBV20-1
d_call: NA
cdr3_aa: CSARRSGGTDTQYF

v_call: TRBV19
d_call: NA
cdr3_aa: CASTPGGALSTDTQYF

v_call: TRBV19
d_call: NA
cdr3_aa: CAGGREGQPQHF

v_call: TRBV19
d_call: NA
cdr3_aa: CASSIDRFSNQPQHF

v_call: TRBV7-8
d_call: NA
cdr3_aa: CASSLAKAGWGNQPQHF

v_call: TRBV24-1
d_call: TRBD1
cdr3_aa: CASTRDRGYEQYF

v_call: TRBV20-1
d_call: TRBD1
cdr3_aa: CSARDRDRGHEQYF

v_call: TRBV11-2
d_call: TRBD1
cdr3_aa: CASSSPTGFPYEQYF

v_call: TRBV7-2
d_call: NA
cdr3_aa: CASSLGGGSHYNEQFF

v_call: TRBV12-3/TRBV12-4
d_call: NA
cdr3_aa: CASRRQGHTTYGYTF

v_call: TRBV7-2
d_call: TRBD1
cdr3_aa: CASTYGQGGNQPQHF

v_call: TRBV29-1
d_call: TRBD2
cdr3_aa: CSVCTGGPPDTQYF

v_call: TRBV7-9
d_call: NA
cdr3_aa: CASSFSREGYTF

v_call: TRBV5-1
d_call: NA
cdr3_aa: CASRAPSGELSYNSPLHF

v_call: TRBV5-1
d_call: NA
cdr3_aa: CASSFDPVGTSYEQYF

v_call: TRBV5-1
d_call: NA
cdr3_aa: CASSLVLAGGTEAFF

v_call: TRBV20-1
d_call: NA
cdr3_aa: CSATSAGSYEQYF

v_call: TRBV20-1
d_call: NA
cdr3_aa: CSAPSLASLTKQYF

v_call: TRBV30
d_call: NA
cdr3_aa: CAWSVRGVNSPLHF

v_call: TRBV25-1
d_call: NA
cdr3_aa: CASSQTRLKGADTQYF

v_call: TRBV15
d_call: NA
cdr3_aa: CATSSRRSGANVLTF

v_call: TRBV19
d_call: TRBD1
cdr3_aa: CASSTGTGLVHYTF

v_call: TRBV7-6
d_call: NA
cdr3_aa: CASSLYQYSTDTQYF

v_call: TRBV10-3
d_call: TRBD2
cdr3_aa: CAISDSGGRSETQYF

v_call: TRBV11-1
d_call: NA
cdr3_aa: CASSSSRAPQYF

v_call: TRBV5-4
d_call: NA
cdr3_aa: CASSGEGAGVFGTDTQYF